This T cell receptor beta chain derives from a study of Ad26.COV2.S vaccination and SARS-CoV-2 variants. This clone was detected only once. Clones were read by immunoSEQ multiplex PCR, and TCRdb kept only the in-frame ones, dropping some. Seen here are fewer than 800,000 clones, around 92% observed once, and the top ten hold roughly 1.5%. Stated treatment: some 19 received Ad26.COV2.S at low or high dose, single or two shots; 5 received placebo; per-sample allocation not given. At day 63 after the first vaccine or placebo injection, samples were drawn. The V gene lost 4 bases and the J gene lost 0 bases, with 12 bases spanning the gap. Germline V gene sequence: CDR1 SQVTM, CDR2 ANQGSEA. CDR3 length: 14 residues.

The TCR originated in a person aged 18-60 years who received the Ad26.COV2.S COVID-19 vaccine or a placebo. This chain connects TRBV29-1 to TRBJ1-1, with D unclear. The source was peripheral blood, collected in a trial of Ad26.COV2.S vaccine versus placebo. The CDR3 DNA reads as TGCAGCGTTGTTCGTTGGACTTTGAACACTGAAGCTTTCTTT. Its protein product is CSVVRWTLNTEAFF.